A single sample is the source of the 18 T cell receptor beta chains below, sequenced in a study of identical twins. TCRdb redid the calling of the 5' RACE reads with MiXCR, one entry per CDR3 protein. Found here are under 900,000 distinct CDR3 sequences, roughly 12% of them singletons; the top ten hold roughly 1.6%. These data were also filed under a second study, of yellow fever vaccine responses in identical twins.

The sample taken for sequencing was PBMCs. The receptors originated from a woman between 18 and 30 years old in good health.

In its sample, this clonotype was seen a few times. V usage is TRBV5-5 and J usage is TRBJ2-5; the D gene is possibly TRBD2 (7 bases). The V and J ends lost 2 bases and 4 bases respectively, with 12 bases between them. Per germline, CDR1 SGHKS and CDR2 YYEKEE (reference sequence). This CDR3 comprises 14 residues. CDR3 region: CASSFSGGSETQYF. CDR3 DNA: TGTGCCAGCAGCTTCTCGGGGGGCTCAGAGACCCAGTACTTC.

This clonotype was detected a few times. The J gene is TRBJ2-3, the V gene TRBV5-1; maybe TRBD2 (6 bases). Trimming cost V 5 bases and J 1 base, with 14 bases left between them. Germline loops: CDR1 SGHRS, CDR2 YFSETQ. The CDR3 is made up of 15 amino acids. This CDR3 reads CASRESGLRTDTQYF. DNA of the CDR3: TGCGCCAGCAGAGAAAGCGGGCTTCGCACAGATACGCAGTATTTT. The full variable domain, its missing parts supplied by reference TRBV5-1 and TRBJ2-3, is KAGVTQTPRYLIKTRGQQVTLSCSPISGHRSVSWYQQTPGQGLQFLFEYFSETQRNKGNFPGRFSGRQFSNSRSEMNVSTLELGDSALYLCASRESGLRTDTQYFGPGTRLTVL.

This clonotype was picked up a small number of times. The V and J genes are TRBV28 and TRBJ1-1; maybe TRBD1 (6 bases). Trimming removed 4 bases from V and 4 bases from J, with 13 bases in between. The germline V gene encodes CDR1 MDHEN and CDR2 SYDVKM. The CDR3 covers 14 residues. The CDR3 sequence: CASSSPDSGTEAFF. CDR3 coding DNA: TGTGCCAGCAGTTCGCCGGACAGCGGCACTGAAGCTTTCTTT.

Only a few counts were recorded for this clonotype. V and J are TRBV12-3 or TRBV12-4 and TRBJ2-3; 14 bases are shared with TRBD2. The CDR3 runs to 15 residues. V was clipped by 6 bases and J by 4 bases; unmatched bases: 3. CDR3 amino acids: CASSMGLAGADTQYF. The CDR3 DNA sequence: TGTGCCAGCAGCATGGGACTAGCGGGAGCAGATACGCAGTATTTT.

Ten or more counts support this clonotype. CDR3 amino acids: CASSRVNTGELFF. Written as DNA, the CDR3 is TGTGCCAGCAGCCGCGTGAACACCGGGGAGCTGTTTTTT. The rearrangement uses TRBV12-3 or TRBV12-4 and TRBJ2-2, with D unresolved. Between the trimmed V and J ends, which lost 6 bases and 1 base, there was a span of 6 bases. This CDR3 region has 13 residues.

This clonotype was detected ten times or more. V gene TRBV20-1 combines with J gene TRBJ2-1; 8 bases fit TRBD1. Trimming at V came to 4 bases and at J to 4 bases, leaving 6 bases not matched to a gene. The length of the CDR3 is 14 residues. CDR1 is DFQATT, CDR2 SNEGSKA, per germline (reference sequence). The chain's CDR3 is CSAKGRGPYNEQFF. CDR3 coding DNA: TGCAGTGCTAAAGGCAGGGGGCCATACAATGAGCAGTTCTTC.

The sample holds many counts of this clonotype. V and J are TRBV6-4 and TRBJ2-4; D is undetermined. V lost 3 bases, J lost 6 bases, and 12 bases lay in between. Per germline, CDR1 MRHNA and CDR2 SNTAGT. This CDR3 spans 14 amino acids. The CDR3 sequence is CASSEVADTNIQYF. For the CDR3, the DNA is TGTGCCAGCAGTGAGGTAGCTGACACAAACATTCAGTACTTC.

The table lists this clonotype with many counts. The chain links TRBV7-8 to TRBJ2-2, with unresolved D. V shed 0 bases and J shed 6 bases, with 5 bases lying between them. CDR3 size: 13 residues. Germline CDR1 SGHVS, CDR2 FQNEAQ. CDR3 DNA: TGTGCCAGCAGCTTAGCAGGGTCCGGGGAGCTGTTTTTT. This gives the protein CASSLAGSGELFF.

This clonotype occurred a few times. CDR3 loop: CASSHRGGYGYTF. The CDR3 region has the DNA TGTGCCAGCAGCCATAGGGGGGGCTATGGCTACACCTTC. This sequence joins TRBV7-2 and TRBJ1-2; tentatively, D is TRBD1 (6 bases). The germline CDR1 and CDR2 sequences are SGHTA and FQGNSA. CDR3 length equals 13 residues. Trimming cost V 5 bases and J 4 bases, with 11 bases left between them.

This clonotype has just a few counts. The V call is TRBV7-9, the J call TRBJ2-5; possible D gene TRBD2, 5 bases. Germline V gene data show CDR1 as SEHNR and CDR2 as FQNEAQ (reference sequence). The CDR3 extends over 15 amino acids. V was shortened by 2 bases and J by 2 bases, with 12 bases between the two germline ends. CDR3: CASSLKSAVQETQYF. The CDR3 DNA follows: TGTGCCAGCAGCTTAAAGTCAGCGGTACAAGAGACCCAGTACTTC.

This rearrangement joins TRBV5-1 to TRBJ1-3; maybe TRBD1 (5 bases). This CDR3 has 14 amino acids. With 4 bases removed from V and 3 bases from J, the gap between germline ends came to 11 bases. The germline CDR1 and CDR2 sequences are SGHRS and YFSETQ. DNA for the CDR3: TGCGCCAGCAGCCCGGCGACAGTTGGAAACACCATATATTTT. It yields the protein CASSPATVGNTIYF.

There are a few counts of this clonotype. The V and J genes are TRBV28 and TRBJ2-7; 7 bases agree with TRBD1. The V segment lost 5 bases and the J segment 5 bases; nucleotides outside the gene matches: 9. Germline CDR1 MDHEN, CDR2 SYDVKM. This CDR3 has 14 residues. The CDR3 DNA sequence: TGTGCCAGCAGTCCGGGACAGTTGCCTAACGAGCAGTACTTC. Translation: CASSPGQLPNEQYF. Variable domain in full (rest from reference TRBV28 and TRBJ2-7): DVKVTQSSRYLVKRTGEKVFLECVQDMDHENMFWYRQDPGLGLRLIYFSYDVKMKEKGDIPEGYSVSREKKERFSLILESASTNQTSMYLCASSPGQLPNEQYFGPGTRLTVT.

This rearrangement joins TRBV20-1 to TRBJ2-1; 13 bases line up with TRBD2. Germline-derived CDR1 and CDR2 are DFQATT and SNEGSKA (reference sequence). CDR3 size: 17 residues. Losses at the gene ends were 4 bases for V and 2 bases for J; bases not matched to a gene: 8. In nucleotides, the CDR3 is TGCAGTGCTACCCAGACTAGCGGGAGGCCCACCTACAATGAGCAGTTCTTC. As protein: CSATQTSGRPTYNEQFF.

The table lists this clonotype with a few counts. A read error may produce the germline difference seen at one junction end. V gene TRBV7-9 combines with J gene TRBJ2-7; D is perhaps TRBD2 (5 bases). CDR1 SEHNR and CDR2 FQNEAQ come from the germline V gene (reference sequence). This CDR3 contains 14 residues. CDR3 residues: CASSSEEVSHEQYF. The DNA of the CDR3 is TGTGCCAGCAGCTCAGAGGAGGTCTCCCACGAGCAGTACTTC.

In this sample, this clonotype turned up a few times. The chain is built from TRBV7-2 and TRBJ2-1, with TRBD1 as a possible D gene (5 bases). The V gene's germline CDR1 is SGHTA and CDR2 FQGNSA. V lost 8 bases and J 7 bases, leaving 12 bases between the germline ends. The CDR3 consists of 12 residues. CDR3 DNA: TGTGCCAGCGAGAGAAGGGGAAATGAGCAGTTCTTC. Translation gives CASERRGNEQFF.

This chain uses TRBV15 with TRBJ2-1; 9 bases line up with TRBD1. Losses at the gene ends were 0 bases for V and 6 bases for J; bases not matched to a gene: 9. In germline, CDR1 is LNHNV, CDR2 YYDKDF (reference sequence). The CDR3 totals 17 residues. This chain's CDR3 is CATSRDYGTGSRNEQFF. In DNA, the CDR3 is TGTGCCACCAGCAGAGATTATGGGACAGGGTCCCGCAATGAGCAGTTCTTC.

The chain employs TRBV6-2 or TRBV6-3 and TRBJ1-2, with D perhaps matching TRBD1 (6 bases). Per the germline V gene, CDR1 is MNHEY and CDR2 is SVGEGT. Trimming pared 0 bases from V and 2 bases from J, leaving 28 bases between. This CDR3 is built from 21 residues. For the CDR3, the DNA is TGTGCCAGCAGTTACTCCGGCCGAGATGGGACGGACAGAAAGCGAAACTATGGCTACACCTTC. This codes for CASSYSGRDGTDRKRNYGYTF.

This clonotype was observed a handful of times. V and J are TRBV2 and TRBJ2-5; tentative D call: TRBD2 (6 bases). CDR3 length: 14 amino acids. Trimming removed 6 bases at V and 2 bases at J, with 13 bases between. Germline-derived CDR1 and CDR2 are SNHLY and FYNNEI. The CDR3 region is CASSRLGIQETQYF. CDR3 in DNA: TGTGCCAGCAGCCGACTAGGAATTCAAGAGACCCAGTACTTC. The variable domain in full, completed from reference TRBV2 and TRBJ2-5, reads EPEVTQTPSHQVTQMGQEVILRCVPISNHLYFYWYRQILGQKVEFLVSFYNNEISEKSEIFDDQFSVERPDGSNFTLKIRSTKLEDSAMYFCASSRLGIQETQYFGPGTRLLVL.